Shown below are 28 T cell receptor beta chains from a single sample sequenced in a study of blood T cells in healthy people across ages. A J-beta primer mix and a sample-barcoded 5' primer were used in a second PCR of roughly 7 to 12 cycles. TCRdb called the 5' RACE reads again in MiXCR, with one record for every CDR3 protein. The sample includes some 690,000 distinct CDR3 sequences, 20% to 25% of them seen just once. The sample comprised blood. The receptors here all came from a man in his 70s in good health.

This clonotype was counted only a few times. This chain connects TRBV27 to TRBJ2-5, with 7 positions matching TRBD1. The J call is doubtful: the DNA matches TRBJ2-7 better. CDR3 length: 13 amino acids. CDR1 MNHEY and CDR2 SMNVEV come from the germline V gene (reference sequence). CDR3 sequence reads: CASSFRQGNEQYF. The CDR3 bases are TGTGCCAGCAGTTTCCGACAGGGTAACGAGCAGTACTTC.

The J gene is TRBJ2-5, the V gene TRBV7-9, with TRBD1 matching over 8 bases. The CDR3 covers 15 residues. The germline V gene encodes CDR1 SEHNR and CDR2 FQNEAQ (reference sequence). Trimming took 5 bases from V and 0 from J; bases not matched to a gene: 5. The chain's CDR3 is CASSRTGRNQETQYF. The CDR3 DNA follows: TGTGCCAGCAGCCGGACAGGGAGAAACCAAGAGACCCAGTACTTC.

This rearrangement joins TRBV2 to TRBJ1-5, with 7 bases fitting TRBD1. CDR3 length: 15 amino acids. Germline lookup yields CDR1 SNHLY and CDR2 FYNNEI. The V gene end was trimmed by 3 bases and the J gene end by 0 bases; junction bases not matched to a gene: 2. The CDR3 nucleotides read TGTGCCAGCAGTGAGGGGACAGTTAGCAATCAGCCCCAGCATTTT. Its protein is CASSEGTVSNQPQHF. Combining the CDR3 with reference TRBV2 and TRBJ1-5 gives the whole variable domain EPEVTQTPSHQVTQMGQEVILRCVPISNHLYFYWYRQILGQKVEFLVSFYNNEISEKSEIFDDQFSVERPDGSNFTLKIRSTKLEDSAMYFCASSEGTVSNQPQHFGDGTRLSIL.

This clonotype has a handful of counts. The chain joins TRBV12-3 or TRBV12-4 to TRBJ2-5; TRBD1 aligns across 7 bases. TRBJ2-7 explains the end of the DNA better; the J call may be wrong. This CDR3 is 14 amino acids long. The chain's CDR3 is CASSSDRKNYEQYF. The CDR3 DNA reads TGTGCCAGCAGTTCGGACAGGAAGAACTACGAGCAGTACTTC.

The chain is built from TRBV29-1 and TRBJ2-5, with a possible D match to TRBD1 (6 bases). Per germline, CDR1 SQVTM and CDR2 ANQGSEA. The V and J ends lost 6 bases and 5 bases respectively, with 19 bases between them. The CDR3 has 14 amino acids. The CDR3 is CSVEGRWGPETQYF. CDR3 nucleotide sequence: TGCAGCGTCGAGGGTCGCTGGGGGCCGGAGACCCAGTACTTC.

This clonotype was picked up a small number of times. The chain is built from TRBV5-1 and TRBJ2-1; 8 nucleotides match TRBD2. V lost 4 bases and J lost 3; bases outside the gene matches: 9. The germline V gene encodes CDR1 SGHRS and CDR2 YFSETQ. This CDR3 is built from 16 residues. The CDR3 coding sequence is TGCGCCAGCAGCCCGTTTAGCGGGGCCTTCTACAATGAGCAGTTCTTC. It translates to CASSPFSGAFYNEQFF.

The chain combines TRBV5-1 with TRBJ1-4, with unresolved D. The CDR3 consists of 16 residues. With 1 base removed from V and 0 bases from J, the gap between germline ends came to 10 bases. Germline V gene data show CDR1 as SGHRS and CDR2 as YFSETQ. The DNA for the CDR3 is TGCGCCAGCAGCTTGAGTTTCTCTGCAACTAATGAAAAACTGTTTTTT. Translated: CASSLSFSATNEKLFF.

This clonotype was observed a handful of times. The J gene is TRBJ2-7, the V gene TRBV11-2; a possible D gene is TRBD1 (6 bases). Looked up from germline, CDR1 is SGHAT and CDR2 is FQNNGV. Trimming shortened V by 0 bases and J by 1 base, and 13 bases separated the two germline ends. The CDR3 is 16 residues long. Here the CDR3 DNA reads TGTGCCAGCAGCTTAGATATGTGGCAGGGGTCCTACGAGCAGTACTTC. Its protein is CASSLDMWQGSYEQYF.

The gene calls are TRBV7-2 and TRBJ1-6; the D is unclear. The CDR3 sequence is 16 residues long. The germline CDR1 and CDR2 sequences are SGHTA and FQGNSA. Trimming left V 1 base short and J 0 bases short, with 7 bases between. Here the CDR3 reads CASSLVGSSYNSPLHF. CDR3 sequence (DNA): TGTGCCAGCAGCTTAGTGGGCAGCTCCTATAATTCACCCCTCCACTTT.

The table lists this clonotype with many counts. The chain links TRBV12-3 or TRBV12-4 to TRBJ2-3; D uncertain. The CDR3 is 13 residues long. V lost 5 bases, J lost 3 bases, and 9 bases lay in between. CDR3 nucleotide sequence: TGTGCCAGCAGTAGCGTTTGGACAGATACGCAGTATTTT. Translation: CASSSVWTDTQYF.

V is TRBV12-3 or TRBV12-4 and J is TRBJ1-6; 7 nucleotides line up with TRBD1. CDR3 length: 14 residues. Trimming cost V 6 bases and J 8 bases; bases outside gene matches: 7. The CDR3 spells CASSLDREDSPLHF. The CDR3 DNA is TGTGCCAGCAGCCTTGACAGGGAGGATTCACCCCTCCACTTT.

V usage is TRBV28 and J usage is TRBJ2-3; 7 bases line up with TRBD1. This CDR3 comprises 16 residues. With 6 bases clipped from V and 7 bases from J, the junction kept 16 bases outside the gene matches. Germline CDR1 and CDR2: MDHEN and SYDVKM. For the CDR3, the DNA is TGTGCCAGCAGAAGATCGACAGGGTACGGGGAAAATACGCAGTATTTT. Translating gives CASRRSTGYGENTQYF.

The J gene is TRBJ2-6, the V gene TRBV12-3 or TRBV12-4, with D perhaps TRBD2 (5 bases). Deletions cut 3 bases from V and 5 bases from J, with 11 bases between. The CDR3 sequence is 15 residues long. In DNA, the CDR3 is TGTGCCAGCAGTTTCGTGGGAGCCCGGGCCAACGTCCTGACTTTC. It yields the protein CASSFVGARANVLTF.

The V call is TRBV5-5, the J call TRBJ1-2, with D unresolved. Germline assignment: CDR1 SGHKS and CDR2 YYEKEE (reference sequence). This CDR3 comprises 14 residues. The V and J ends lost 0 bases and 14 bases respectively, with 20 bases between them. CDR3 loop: CASSLAGPILLSTF. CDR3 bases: TGTGCCAGCAGCTTGGCCGGGCCCATCTTACTATCTACCTTC.

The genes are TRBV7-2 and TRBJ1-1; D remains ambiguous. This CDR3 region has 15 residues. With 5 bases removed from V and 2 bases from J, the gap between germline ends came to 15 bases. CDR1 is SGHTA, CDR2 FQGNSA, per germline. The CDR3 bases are TGTGCCAGCAGCCTCCGGACGGCCTATAACACTGAAGCTTTCTTT. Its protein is CASSLRTAYNTEAFF.

The DNA for the CDR3 is TGTGCCACCAGCCGGAGGTCCAACACTGAAGCTTTCTTT. Residues: CATSRRSNTEAFF. V usage is TRBV15 and J usage is TRBJ1-1; D uncertain. This CDR3 has 13 amino acids. Germline V gene lookup returns CDR1 LNHNV and CDR2 YYDKDF (reference sequence). Trimming took off 5 bases at V and 2 bases at J, with 9 bases between the two ends.

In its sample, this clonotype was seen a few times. The CDR3 DNA is TGTGCCAGCAGCTCAACAATCGCCTACGAGCAGTACTTC. Protein product: CASSSTIAYEQYF. V usage is TRBV7-9 and J usage is TRBJ2-7, with D hard to call. Trimming shortened V by 4 bases and J by 2 bases, and 9 bases separated the two germline ends. The CDR3 runs to 13 residues. Germline lookup yields CDR1 SEHNR and CDR2 FQNEAQ (reference sequence).

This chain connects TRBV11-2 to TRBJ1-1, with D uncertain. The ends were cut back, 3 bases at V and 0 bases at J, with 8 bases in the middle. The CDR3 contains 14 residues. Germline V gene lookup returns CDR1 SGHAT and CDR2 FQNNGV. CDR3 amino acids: CASSFGYMNTEAFF. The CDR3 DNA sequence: TGTGCCAGCAGCTTCGGGTATATGAACACTGAAGCTTTCTTT.

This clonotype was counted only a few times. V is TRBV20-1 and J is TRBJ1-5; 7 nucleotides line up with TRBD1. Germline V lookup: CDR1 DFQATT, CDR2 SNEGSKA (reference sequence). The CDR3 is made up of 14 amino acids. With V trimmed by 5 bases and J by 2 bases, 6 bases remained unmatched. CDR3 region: CSAPDRRGNQPQHF. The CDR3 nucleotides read TGCAGTGCTCCGGACAGGAGGGGCAATCAGCCCCAGCATTTT.

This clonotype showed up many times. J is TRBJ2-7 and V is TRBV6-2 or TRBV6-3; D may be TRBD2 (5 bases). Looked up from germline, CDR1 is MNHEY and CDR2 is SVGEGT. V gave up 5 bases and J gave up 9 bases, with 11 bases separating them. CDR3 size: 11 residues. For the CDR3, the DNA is TGTGCCAGCAGTGACTACAGAGGGCAGTACGTC. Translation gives CASSDYRGQYV.

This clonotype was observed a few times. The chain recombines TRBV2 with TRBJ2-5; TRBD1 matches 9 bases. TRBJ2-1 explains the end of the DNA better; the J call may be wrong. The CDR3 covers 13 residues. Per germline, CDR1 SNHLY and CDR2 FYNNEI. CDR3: CASRRDRANEQFF. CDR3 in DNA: TGTGCCAGCCGTCGGGACAGGGCAAATGAGCAGTTCTTC.

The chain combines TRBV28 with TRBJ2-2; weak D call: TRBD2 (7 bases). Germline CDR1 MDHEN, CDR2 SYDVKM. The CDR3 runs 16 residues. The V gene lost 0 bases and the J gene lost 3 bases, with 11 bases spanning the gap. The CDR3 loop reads CASSLWGGADTGELFF. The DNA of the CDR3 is TGTGCCAGCAGTTTATGGGGGGGGGCTGACACCGGGGAGCTGTTTTTT.

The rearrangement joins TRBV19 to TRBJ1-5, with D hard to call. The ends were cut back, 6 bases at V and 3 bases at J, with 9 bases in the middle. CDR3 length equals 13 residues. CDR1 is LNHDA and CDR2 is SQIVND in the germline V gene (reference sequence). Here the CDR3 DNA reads TGTGCCAGTAGGGAGGGCTACAATCAGCCCCAGCATTTT. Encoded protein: CASREGYNQPQHF.

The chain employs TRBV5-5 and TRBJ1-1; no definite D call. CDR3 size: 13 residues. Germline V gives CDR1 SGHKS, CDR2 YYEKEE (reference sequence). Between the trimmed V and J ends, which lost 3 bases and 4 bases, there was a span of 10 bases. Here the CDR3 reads CASSWELGTEAFF. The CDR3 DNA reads TGTGCCAGCAGCTGGGAATTGGGCACTGAAGCTTTCTTT.

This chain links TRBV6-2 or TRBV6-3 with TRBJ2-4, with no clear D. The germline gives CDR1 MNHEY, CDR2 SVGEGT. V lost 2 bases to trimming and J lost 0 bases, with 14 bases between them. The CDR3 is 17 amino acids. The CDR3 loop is CASSYPRRDLAKNIQYF. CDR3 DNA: TGTGCCAGCAGTTACCCCCGGAGAGACTTAGCCAAAAACATTCAGTACTTC.

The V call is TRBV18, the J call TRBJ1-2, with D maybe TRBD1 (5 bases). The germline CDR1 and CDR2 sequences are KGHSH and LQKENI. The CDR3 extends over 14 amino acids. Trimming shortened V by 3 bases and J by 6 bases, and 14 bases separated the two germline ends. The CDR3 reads CASSPGRVINGYTF. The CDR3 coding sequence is TGTGCCAGCTCACCGGGCAGGGTAATAAATGGCTACACCTTC.

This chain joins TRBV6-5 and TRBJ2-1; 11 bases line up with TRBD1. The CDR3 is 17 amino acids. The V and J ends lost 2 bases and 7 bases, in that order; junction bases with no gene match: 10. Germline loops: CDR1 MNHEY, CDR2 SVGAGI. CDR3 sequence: CASSYLDRGRWRNEQFF. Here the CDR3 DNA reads TGTGCCAGCAGTTACCTGGACAGGGGGCGGTGGAGAAATGAGCAGTTCTTC.

The CDR3 reads CSARWTPGQPQHF. In nucleotides, the CDR3 is TGCAGTGCTAGATGGACCCCCGGTCAGCCCCAGCATTTT. The genes are TRBV20-1 and TRBJ1-5; D gene unclear. Germline V CDR1 and CDR2: DFQATT, SNEGSKA (reference sequence). Trimming pared 2 bases from V and 6 bases from J, leaving 11 bases between. This CDR3 spans 13 amino acids.